One T cell receptor (beta chain) is described in this entry. This entry is derived from a study of blood T cells in healthy people across ages. Germline V gene sequence: CDR1 SNHLY, CDR2 FYNNEI. Trimming pared 6 bases from V and 10 bases from J, leaving 18 bases between. This CDR3 region has 14 residues. Then a second PCR, running roughly 6 to 12 cycles, was carried out with a sample-barcoded 5' primer and a J-beta primer mix. Every cDNA was tagged by a template-switch adaptor with 12 random nucleotides. MiXCR, applied by TCRdb to the 5' RACE reads, yields one record per CDR3 protein. The table records about 1.6 million distinct CDR3 sequences, roughly a third of them present only once.

The chain combines TRBV2 with TRBJ1-4; TRBD1 might be the D (6 bases). The TCR sequence derives from a woman in her 30s in good health. Input material: blood. This CDR3 reads CASRQTGADGKLFF. CDR3 nucleotide sequence: TGTGCCAGCAGACAGACAGGAGCGGACGGAAAACTGTTTTTT.